These 3 T cell receptor beta chains originate from one sample sequenced in a study of somatic mutations in cytotoxic T cells in rheumatoid arthritis (TCRdb year 2017). Library creation used the immunoSEQ multiplex PCR assay. The table was pulled from immuneACCESS by TCRdb, which kept in-frame rearrangements only. Such tables lose some clones; where checked, under half of the loss comes from unresolved V genes, and the rest has no known cause. The sample table holds around 2,200 clones, of which 85% were seen once. The ten largest clones represent roughly two fifths of the sample. Sequences were obtained from CD8+ T cells sorted from blood. The receptors were gathered from a man aged 60 to 75 with rheumatoid arthritis.

The genes are TRBV20-1 and TRBJ2-7, with D unresolved. Trimming removed 5 bases at V and 4 bases at J, with 6 bases between. This CDR3 contains 10 residues. Per germline, CDR1 DFQATT and CDR2 SNEGSKA (reference sequence). This CDR3 reads CSASQYEQYF. The CDR3 bases are TGCAGTGCTTCCCAGTACGAGCAGTACTTC.

CDR3 in DNA: TGTGCCAGCAGTTACGATTCGGGAACCGGGGAGCTGTTTTTT. It yields the protein CASSYDSGTGELFF. The V gene is TRBV6-5, the J gene TRBJ2-2, with D perhaps matching TRBD2 (5 bases). The V gene lost 2 bases and the J gene lost 5 bases, with 9 bases spanning the gap. Per the germline V gene, CDR1 is MNHEY and CDR2 is SVGAGI. This CDR3 contains 14 residues.

V gene TRBV19 combines with J gene TRBJ1-1; 8 bases fit TRBD1. Germline V CDR1 and CDR2: LNHDA, SQIVND (reference sequence). CDR3 size: 13 residues. After removal of 9 bases from V and 1 base from J, the junction contained 4 bases not matched to a gene. The CDR3 DNA reads TGTGCCAGCCGGACAGGGACGAACACTGAAGCTTTCTTT. Translation gives CASRTGTNTEAFF.